This T cell receptor (beta chain) was found in a study of cytomegalovirus exposure and HLA in healthy donors. The PCR used 60 Vbeta and 13 Jbeta primers. Clones were read by immunoSEQ multiplex PCR, and TCRdb kept only the in-frame ones, dropping some. The data include roughly 42,000 clones; the top ten clones carry 1% to 1.5%. The germline CDR1 and CDR2 sequences are MNHNS and SASEGT. Deletions cut 0 bases from V and 8 bases from J, with 14 bases between. This CDR3 comprises 14 residues. This clonotype originated in a man between 25 and 39 years old in good health and CMV-seronegative. The sequenced sample consisted of PBMCs. V gene TRBV6-1 combines with J gene TRBJ2-7; possibly TRBD2 for D (6 bases). The CDR3: CASSEAASGYKQYF. As DNA, the CDR3 is TGTGCCAGCAGTGAAGCAGCGAGCGGGTACAAGCAGTACTTC.